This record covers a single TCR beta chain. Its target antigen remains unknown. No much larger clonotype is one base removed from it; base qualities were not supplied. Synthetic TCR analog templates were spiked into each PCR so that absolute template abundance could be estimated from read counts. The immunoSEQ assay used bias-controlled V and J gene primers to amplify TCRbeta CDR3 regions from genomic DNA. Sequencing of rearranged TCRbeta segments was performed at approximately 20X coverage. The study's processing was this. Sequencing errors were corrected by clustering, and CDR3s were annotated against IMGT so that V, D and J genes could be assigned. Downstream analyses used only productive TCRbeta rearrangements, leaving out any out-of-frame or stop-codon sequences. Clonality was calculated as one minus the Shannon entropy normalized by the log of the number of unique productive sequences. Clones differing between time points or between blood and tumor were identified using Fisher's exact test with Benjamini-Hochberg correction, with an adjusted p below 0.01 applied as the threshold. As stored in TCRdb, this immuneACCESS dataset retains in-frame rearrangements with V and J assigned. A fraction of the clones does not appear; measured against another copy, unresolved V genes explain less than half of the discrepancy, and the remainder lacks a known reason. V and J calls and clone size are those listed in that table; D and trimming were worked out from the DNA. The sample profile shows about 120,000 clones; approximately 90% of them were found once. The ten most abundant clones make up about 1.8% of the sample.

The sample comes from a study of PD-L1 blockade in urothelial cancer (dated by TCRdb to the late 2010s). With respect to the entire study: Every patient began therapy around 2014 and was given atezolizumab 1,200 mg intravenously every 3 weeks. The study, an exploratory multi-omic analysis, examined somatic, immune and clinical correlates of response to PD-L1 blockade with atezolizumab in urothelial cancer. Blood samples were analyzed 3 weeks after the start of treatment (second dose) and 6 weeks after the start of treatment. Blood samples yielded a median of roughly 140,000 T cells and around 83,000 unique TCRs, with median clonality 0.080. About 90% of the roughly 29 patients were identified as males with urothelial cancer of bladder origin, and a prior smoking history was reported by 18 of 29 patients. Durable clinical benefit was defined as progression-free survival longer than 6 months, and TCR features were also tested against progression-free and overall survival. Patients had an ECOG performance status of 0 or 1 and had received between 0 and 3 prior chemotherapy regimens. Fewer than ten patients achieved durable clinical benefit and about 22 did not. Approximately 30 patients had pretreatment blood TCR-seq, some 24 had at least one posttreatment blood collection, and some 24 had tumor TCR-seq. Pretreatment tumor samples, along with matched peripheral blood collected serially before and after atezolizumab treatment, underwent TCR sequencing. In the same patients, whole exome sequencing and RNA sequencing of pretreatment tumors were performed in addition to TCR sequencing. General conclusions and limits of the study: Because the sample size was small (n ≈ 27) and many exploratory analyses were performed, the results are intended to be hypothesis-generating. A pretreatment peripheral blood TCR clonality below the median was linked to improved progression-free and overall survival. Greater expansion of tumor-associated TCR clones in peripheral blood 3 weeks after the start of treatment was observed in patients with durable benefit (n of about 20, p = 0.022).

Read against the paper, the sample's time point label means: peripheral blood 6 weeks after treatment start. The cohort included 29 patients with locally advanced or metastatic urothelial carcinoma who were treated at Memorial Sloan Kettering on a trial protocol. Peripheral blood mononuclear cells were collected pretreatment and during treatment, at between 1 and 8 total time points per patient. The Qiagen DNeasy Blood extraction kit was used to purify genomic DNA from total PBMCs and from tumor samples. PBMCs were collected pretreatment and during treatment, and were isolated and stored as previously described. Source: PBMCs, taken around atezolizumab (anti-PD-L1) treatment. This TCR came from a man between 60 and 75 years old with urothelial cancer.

The nucleotide sequence is TGTGCCAGTACCGAGCGGCGGATAACCGGGGAGCTGTTTTTT. Its protein is CASTERRITGELFF. The V and J segments used are TRBV19 and TRBJ2-2; possibly the D gene is TRBD2, per 5 matching bases. Sequences LNHDA (CDR1) and SQIVND (CDR2) are obtained from the germline V gene (reference sequence). The cysteine opens and the phenylalanine closes a CDR3 of 14 amino acids. Only the CDR3 DNA stays, 42 bases, in frame from base 1. V is reduced by 7 bases and J by 5 bases, leaving a spacing of 14 bases between them.